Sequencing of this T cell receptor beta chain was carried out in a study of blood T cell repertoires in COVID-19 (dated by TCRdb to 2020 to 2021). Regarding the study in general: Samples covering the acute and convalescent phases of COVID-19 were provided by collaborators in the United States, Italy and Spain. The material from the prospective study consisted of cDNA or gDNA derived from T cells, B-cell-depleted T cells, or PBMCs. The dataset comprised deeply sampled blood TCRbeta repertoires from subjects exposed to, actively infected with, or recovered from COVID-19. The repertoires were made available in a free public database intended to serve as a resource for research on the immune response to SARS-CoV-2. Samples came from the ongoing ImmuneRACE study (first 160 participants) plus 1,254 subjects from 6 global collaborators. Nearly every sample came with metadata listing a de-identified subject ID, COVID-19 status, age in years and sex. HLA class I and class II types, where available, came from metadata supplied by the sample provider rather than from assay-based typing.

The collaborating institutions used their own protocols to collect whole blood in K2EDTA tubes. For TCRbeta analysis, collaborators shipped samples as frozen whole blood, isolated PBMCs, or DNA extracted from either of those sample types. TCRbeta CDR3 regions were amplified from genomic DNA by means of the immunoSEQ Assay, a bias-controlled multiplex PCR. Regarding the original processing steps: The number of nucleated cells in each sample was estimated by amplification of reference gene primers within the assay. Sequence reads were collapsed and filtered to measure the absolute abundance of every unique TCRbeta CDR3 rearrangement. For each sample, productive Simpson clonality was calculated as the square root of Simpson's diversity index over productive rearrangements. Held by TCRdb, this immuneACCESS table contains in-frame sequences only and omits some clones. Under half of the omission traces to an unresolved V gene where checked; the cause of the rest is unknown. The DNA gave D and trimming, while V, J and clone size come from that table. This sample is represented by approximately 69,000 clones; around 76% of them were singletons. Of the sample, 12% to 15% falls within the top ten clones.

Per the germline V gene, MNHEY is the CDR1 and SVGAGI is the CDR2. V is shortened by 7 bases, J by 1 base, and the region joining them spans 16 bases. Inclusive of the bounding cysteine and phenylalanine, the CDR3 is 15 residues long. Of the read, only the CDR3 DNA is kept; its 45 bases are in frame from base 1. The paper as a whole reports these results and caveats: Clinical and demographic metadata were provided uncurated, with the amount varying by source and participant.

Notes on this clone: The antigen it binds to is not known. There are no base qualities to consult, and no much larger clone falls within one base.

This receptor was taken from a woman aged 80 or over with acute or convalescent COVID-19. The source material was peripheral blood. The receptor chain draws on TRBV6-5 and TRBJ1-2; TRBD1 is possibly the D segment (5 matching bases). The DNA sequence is TGTGCCAGCACCTCTCGACGGCAGGGTAACTATGGCTACACCTTC. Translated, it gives CASTSRRQGNYGYTF.